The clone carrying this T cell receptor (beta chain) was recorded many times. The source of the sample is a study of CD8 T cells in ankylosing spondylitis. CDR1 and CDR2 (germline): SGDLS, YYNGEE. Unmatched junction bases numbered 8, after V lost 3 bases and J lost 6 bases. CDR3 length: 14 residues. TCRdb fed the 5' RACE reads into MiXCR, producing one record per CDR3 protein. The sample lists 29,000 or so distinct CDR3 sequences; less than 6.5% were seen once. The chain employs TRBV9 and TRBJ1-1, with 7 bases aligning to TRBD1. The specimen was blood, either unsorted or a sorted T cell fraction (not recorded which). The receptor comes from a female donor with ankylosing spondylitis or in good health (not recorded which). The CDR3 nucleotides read TGTGCCAGCAGCGCCGTTCCAGGGGGGTCTGAAGCTTTCTTT. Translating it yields CASSAVPGGSEAFF.